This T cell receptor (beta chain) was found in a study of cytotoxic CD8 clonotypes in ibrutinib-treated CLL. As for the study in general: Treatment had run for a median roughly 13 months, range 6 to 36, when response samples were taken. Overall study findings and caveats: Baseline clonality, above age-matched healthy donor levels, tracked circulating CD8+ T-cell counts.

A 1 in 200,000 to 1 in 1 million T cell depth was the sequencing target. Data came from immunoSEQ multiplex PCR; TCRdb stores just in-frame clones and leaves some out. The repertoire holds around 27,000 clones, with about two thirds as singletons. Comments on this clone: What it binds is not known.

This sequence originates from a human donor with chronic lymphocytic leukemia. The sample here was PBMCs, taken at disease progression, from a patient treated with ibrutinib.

CDR3 bases: TGTGCCAGCAGCTTCGGTCCGGCCTCACCCCTCCACTTT. It codes for CASSFGPASPLHF. The chain couples TRBV5-6 to TRBJ1-6; D is unclear. Germline V lookup: CDR1 SGHDT, CDR2 YYEEEE. V was cut by 2 bases and J by 10 bases, with 10 bases left in between. The CDR3 totals 13 residues.